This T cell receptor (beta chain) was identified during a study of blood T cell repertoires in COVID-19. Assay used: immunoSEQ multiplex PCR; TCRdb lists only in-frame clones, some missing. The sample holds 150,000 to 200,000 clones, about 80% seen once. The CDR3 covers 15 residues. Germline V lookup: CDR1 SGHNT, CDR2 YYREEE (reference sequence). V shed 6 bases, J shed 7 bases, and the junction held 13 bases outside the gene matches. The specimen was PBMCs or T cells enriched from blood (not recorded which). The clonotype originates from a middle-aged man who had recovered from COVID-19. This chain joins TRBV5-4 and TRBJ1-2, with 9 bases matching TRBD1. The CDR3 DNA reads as TGTGCCAGCACCGAACCACCGGGACAGGGTAGTGGCTACACCTTC. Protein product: CASTEPPGQGSGYTF. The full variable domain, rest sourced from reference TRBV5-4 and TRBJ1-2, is ETGVTQSPTHLIKTRGQQVTLRCSSQSGHNTVSWYQQALGQGPQFIFQYYREEENGRGNFPPRFSGLQFPNYSSELNVNALELDDSALYLCASTEPPGQGSGYTFGSGTRLTVV.